Below are 23 T cell receptor beta chains sequenced from a single sample in a study of T cells after yellow fever vaccination. TCRdb called the 5' RACE reads again in MiXCR, with one record for every CDR3 protein. The sample lists 25,000 or so distinct CDR3 sequences, approximately 4.5% seen once, with roughly two fifths in the top ten. Material: PBMCs, either bulk or a sorted T-cell subset (CD4+, CD8+, memory, or dextramer-sorted; not recorded which), obtained on the day of the yellow fever booster vaccination. These receptors were obtained from a man younger than 35 who received the YFV17D yellow fever vaccine.

In its sample, this clonotype was seen many times. The chain joins TRBV12-3 or TRBV12-4 to TRBJ2-1; no clear D. The ends were cut back, 6 bases at V and 8 bases at J, with 8 bases in the middle. The CDR3 has 11 amino acids. CDR3 loop: CASRRVDEQFF. For the CDR3, the DNA is TGTGCCAGCAGACGAGTCGATGAGCAGTTCTTC.

Many counts were recorded for this clonotype. V usage is TRBV7-2 and J usage is TRBJ2-5; D might be TRBD1 or TRBD2, each matching 6 bases. Germline loops: CDR1 SGHTA, CDR2 FQGNSA. The CDR3 sequence is 15 residues long. Trimming pared 5 bases from V and 4 bases from J, leaving 17 bases between. The CDR3 DNA follows: TGTGCCAGCAGCAACGGGGGCAGGGTAGGAGAGACCCAGTACTTC. This sequence encodes CASSNGGRVGETQYF.

This clonotype was seen repeatedly, ten times or more. This chain connects TRBV5-1 to TRBJ1-2; D is perhaps TRBD1 (6 bases). The CDR3 runs 13 residues. Trimming cost V 5 bases and J 8 bases, with 16 bases left between them. CDR1 and CDR2 from the germline V gene are SGHRS and YFSETQ. The CDR3 sequence: CASRRDMQGGYTF. The CDR3 region has the DNA TGCGCCAGCAGACGGGACATGCAAGGAGGCTACACCTTC.

This clonotype was recorded many times. The chain is built from TRBV6-5 and TRBJ1-2, with TRBD1 matching 9 bases. The ends lost 5 bases at V and 7 bases at J; junction bases unmatched: 8. This CDR3 has 14 residues. Germline loops: CDR1 MNHEY, CDR2 SVGAGI. As DNA, the CDR3 is TGTGCCAGCAGTCCCGGGACAGGGCGAGGTGGCTACACCTTC. Protein sequence: CASSPGTGRGGYTF.

The table lists this clonotype with many counts. V gene TRBV7-2 combines with J gene TRBJ2-5; D tentatively fits TRBD1 or TRBD2 (5 bases each). V gave up 0 bases and J gave up 3 bases, with 8 bases separating them. There are 14 residues in the CDR3. Germline CDR1 and CDR2: SGHTA and FQGNSA. The DNA of the CDR3 is TGTGCCAGCAGCTTAGCGGGGACGGAAGAGACCCAGTACTTC. Translation: CASSLAGTEETQYF. Full variable domain (remainder filled in from reference TRBV7-2 and TRBJ2-5): GAGVSQSPSNKVTEKGKDVELRCDPISGHTALYWYRQSLGQGLEFLIYFQGNSAPDKSGLPSDRFSAERTGGSVSTLTIQRTQQEDSAVYLCASSLAGTEETQYFGPGTRLLVL.

V usage is TRBV6-6 and J usage is TRBJ2-3; no clear D. CDR1 and CDR2 from the germline V gene are MNHNY and SVGAGI (reference sequence). The CDR3 sequence is 15 residues long. Trimming pared 2 bases from V and 2 bases from J, leaving 11 bases between. CDR3 in amino acids: CASSYPPTVTDTQYF. The CDR3 DNA follows: TGTGCCAGCAGTTACCCCCCCACAGTCACAGATACGCAGTATTTT.

This clonotype was seen repeatedly, ten times or more. V gene TRBV12-3 or TRBV12-4 combines with J gene TRBJ1-1, with 10 bases fitting TRBD1. The CDR3 loop spans 15 amino acids. Losses at the gene ends were 5 bases for V and 2 bases for J; bases not matched to a gene: 5. The CDR3 region is CASSPATGGNTEAFF. CDR3 nucleotide sequence: TGTGCCAGCAGTCCCGCGACAGGGGGCAACACTGAAGCTTTCTTT.

This clonotype was counted many times. This chain joins TRBV4-3 and TRBJ1-6; D possibly corresponds to TRBD1 (5 bases). Trimming took 1 base from V and 10 from J, leaving 17 bases between them. The germline CDR1 and CDR2 sequences are LGHNA and YSLEER. The CDR3 runs 16 residues. The CDR3 loop reads CASSQVLEGAGSPLHF. The CDR3 DNA is TGCGCCAGCAGCCAAGTCCTAGAAGGGGCCGGGTCACCCCTCCACTTT.

This clonotype was counted only a few times. The chain has TRBV6-1 and TRBJ2-5; 7 nucleotides align to TRBD1. CDR1 is MNHNS and CDR2 is SASEGT in the germline V gene. Trimming took 0 bases from V and 2 from J; bases not matched to a gene: 6. This CDR3 has 16 amino acids. The DNA for the CDR3 is TGTGCCAGCAGTGAAGCCCCACAGGGGCCTCAAGAGACCCAGTACTTC. Its translation is CASSEAPQGPQETQYF.

This clonotype was recorded many times. The chain is built from TRBV7-9 and TRBJ2-7, with 7 bases that match TRBD2. CDR3 length: 12 residues. J was trimmed by 6 bases and V by 3 bases; bases with no gene match: 2. Germline V gives CDR1 SEHNR, CDR2 FQNEAQ (reference sequence). CDR3 amino acids: CASSFTGGEQYV. DNA for the CDR3: TGTGCCAGCAGCTTCACGGGGGGCGAGCAGTACGTC.

This clonotype was seen repeatedly, ten times or more. The V and J genes are TRBV12-3 or TRBV12-4 and TRBJ2-3; D not certain. Deletions cut 3 bases from V and 4 bases from J, with 8 bases between. The CDR3 spans 13 residues. For the CDR3, the DNA is TGTGCCAGCAGTTTCCGCCTCCCAGATACGCAGTATTTT. Translation: CASSFRLPDTQYF.

This clonotype showed up just a few times. The J gene is TRBJ2-3, the V gene TRBV25-1; D perhaps matches TRBD2 (7 bases). Germline V lookup: CDR1 MGHDK, CDR2 SYGVNS. V shed 4 bases and J shed 4 bases, with 9 bases lying between them. The CDR3 contains 13 residues. CDR3 residues: CASSVGGPDTQYF. The CDR3 nucleotides read TGTGCCAGCAGTGTGGGGGGGCCAGATACGCAGTATTTT.

This clonotype has at least ten counts. This rearrangement joins TRBV12-3 or TRBV12-4 to TRBJ2-1; 13 nucleotides line up with TRBD2. V trimming: 6 bases; J trimming: 12 bases; junction bases outside the gene matches: 8. The CDR3 has 14 amino acids. The CDR3 reads CASSAGLAGPWQFF. DNA of the CDR3: TGTGCCAGCAGCGCGGGACTAGCGGGGCCCTGGCAGTTCTTC.

This clonotype came up many times. The chain joins TRBV5-1 to TRBJ2-2; 9 positions match TRBD1. CDR1 and CDR2 from the germline V gene are SGHRS and YFSETQ. CDR3 length: 17 residues. The trim removed 2 bases at V and 5 bases at J, leaving 10 bases unmatched. CDR3 sequence (DNA): TGCGCCAGCAGCTTCAATCCGGGACAGGGTCTTACCGGGGAGCTGTTTTTT. This gives the protein CASSFNPGQGLTGELFF.

This clonotype was counted many times. The rearrangement uses TRBV12-3 or TRBV12-4 and TRBJ2-5; D perhaps matches TRBD2 (5 bases). There are 15 residues in the CDR3. V was shortened by 6 bases and J by 1 base, with 15 bases between the two germline ends. The CDR3 sequence is CASRKLAGSQETQYF. The CDR3 DNA sequence: TGTGCCAGCAGGAAGCTGGCGGGCAGCCAAGAGACCCAGTACTTC.

This clonotype was counted ten times or more. V is TRBV7-9 and J is TRBJ1-1, with unresolved D. There are 12 residues in the CDR3. V lost 5 bases to trimming and J lost 3 bases, with 7 bases between them. Germline CDR1 is SEHNR and CDR2 is FQNEAQ (reference sequence). CDR3 amino acids: CASSRSYTEAFF. In DNA, the CDR3 is TGTGCCAGCAGCCGAAGCTACACTGAAGCTTTCTTT.

This rearrangement joins TRBV6-1 to TRBJ1-2; D may be TRBD1 (5 bases). CDR1 is MNHNS and CDR2 is SASEGT in the germline V gene. The CDR3 extends over 13 amino acids. The V end was cut by 4 bases, the J end by 8 bases, with 14 bases between. In DNA, the CDR3 is TGTGCCAGCAGTGCTGACAAGGGACGGGGCTACACCTTC. It yields the protein CASSADKGRGYTF.

The sample holds many counts of this clonotype. The V and J genes are TRBV5-1 and TRBJ2-3; D is possibly TRBD1 or TRBD2 (5 bases each). The V and J ends lost 0 bases and 9 bases respectively, with 14 bases between them. CDR1 is SGHRS, CDR2 YFSETQ, per germline. The CDR3 loop spans 14 amino acids. DNA of the CDR3: TGCGCCAGCAGCTTGGGGGCCCGGGGCGACACGCAGTATTTT. Its translation is CASSLGARGDTQYF.

This clonotype showed up many times. The rearrangement joins TRBV20-1 to TRBJ2-1; TRBD1 matches 7 bases. This CDR3 has 12 amino acids. V was pared by 6 bases and J by 5 bases, with 4 bases of the junction left unmatched. Germline CDR1 DFQATT, CDR2 SNEGSKA (reference sequence). The CDR3 DNA is TGCAGTGCCACAGACAGGGACAATGAGCAGTTCTTC. Its translation is CSATDRDNEQFF.

This clonotype was recorded a few times. The rearrangement joins TRBV7-2 to TRBJ2-1; a possible D gene is TRBD1 (7 bases). The CDR3 totals 16 residues. Germline V gene lookup returns CDR1 SGHTA and CDR2 FQGNSA. V lost 5 bases and J lost 7, with 21 bases in between. In nucleotides, the CDR3 is TGTGCCAGCAGCCCCATTCGTAGGGGGGACAGAAATGAGCAGTTCTTC. Protein product: CASSPIRRGDRNEQFF.

This clonotype was detected many times. The gene calls are TRBV20-1 and TRBJ2-3, with TRBD2 matching over 7 bases. V lost 0 bases and J lost 6; bases outside the gene matches: 6. Germline V gene sequence: CDR1 DFQATT, CDR2 SNEGSKA (reference sequence). The CDR3 spans 14 residues. Here the CDR3 DNA reads TGCAGTGCTAGAGATCTGGTCGGGGGGGATACGCAGTATTTT. Translating gives CSARDLVGGDTQYF.

This clonotype appeared many times. DNA of the CDR3: TGCGCCAGCAGCTTGAGTGGTTACTCCTACGAGCAGTACTTC. Translated: CASSLSGYSYEQYF. The rearrangement joins TRBV5-1 to TRBJ2-7; the D is unclear. In germline, CDR1 is SGHRS, CDR2 YFSETQ. The CDR3 spans 14 residues. V lost 1 base to trimming and J lost 0 bases, with 8 bases between them. Drawing the rest from reference TRBV5-1 and TRBJ2-7, the complete variable domain is KAGVTQTPRYLIKTRGQQVTLSCSPISGHRSVSWYQQTPGQGLQFLFEYFSETQRNKGNFPGRFSGRQFSNSRSEMNVSTLELGDSALYLCASSLSGYSYEQYFGPGTRLTVT.

This clonotype has at least ten counts. CDR3 residues: CASSLSRNTEAFF. For the CDR3, the DNA is TGTGCCAGCAGCTTGTCGAGGAACACTGAAGCTTTCTTT. The rearrangement uses TRBV7-2 and TRBJ1-1; no definite D call. Germline CDR1 is SGHTA and CDR2 is FQGNSA. Trimming shortened V by 3 bases and J by 1 base, and 6 bases separated the two germline ends. CDR3 length: 13 residues.